The 19 T cell receptor beta chains given below trace back to one sample, sequenced in a study of blood T cell repertoires in COVID-19. Profiling relied on immunoSEQ multiplex PCR, and the TCRdb table lists in-frame clones only, not all of them. The top ten clones hold 9.4% of a sample with hundreds of thousands of clones, approximately 86% of them seen once. The sequencing input was peripheral blood. Receptors originate from a man aged 18 to 30 with active or convalescent COVID-19.

The chain links TRBV6-5 to TRBJ2-1, with TRBD2 as a possible D gene (5 bases). This CDR3 spans 13 amino acids. Germline CDR1 reads MNHEY; CDR2 reads SVGAGI. Between the trimmed V and J ends, which lost 6 bases and 3 bases, there was a span of 9 bases. Written as DNA, the CDR3 is TGTGCCAGCAGAACCCGGGGCTACAATGAGCAGTTCTTC. It translates to CASRTRGYNEQFF.

The V and J genes are TRBV7-2 and TRBJ2-3; D is possibly TRBD1 (6 bases). Germline-derived CDR1 and CDR2 are SGHTA and FQGNSA. V gave up 6 bases and J gave up 1 base, with 11 bases separating them. CDR3 size: 14 residues. In nucleotides, the CDR3 is TGTGCCAGCAGACAGCAGGGGCGCACAGATACGCAGTATTTT. Translated: CASRQQGRTDTQYF.

This clone was seen more than once but under ten times. The J gene is TRBJ1-1, the V gene TRBV3-1 (or the pseudogene TRBV3-2); no firm D call. The V end was cut by 6 bases, the J end by 1 base, with 9 bases between. Germline V gives CDR1 LGHDT, CDR2 YNNKEL (reference sequence). The length of the CDR3 is 13 residues. The CDR3 region has the DNA TGTGCCAGCAGTCCGACTGAGAACACTGAAGCTTTCTTT. This translates into CASSPTENTEAFF.

The chain employs TRBV3-1 (or the pseudogene TRBV3-2) and TRBJ1-6; D unresolved. Germline V gene sequence: CDR1 LGHDT, CDR2 YNNKEL (reference sequence). Trimming left V 4 bases short and J 4 bases short, with 14 bases between. The CDR3 runs to 16 residues. The CDR3 is CASSPGSGHYNSPLHF. CDR3 DNA: TGTGCCAGCAGCCCCGGGTCGGGTCATTATAATTCACCCCTCCACTTT.

This chain uses TRBV6-5 with TRBJ1-1; D perhaps matches TRBD1 (6 bases). Trimming stripped 10 bases from V and 4 bases from J, with 10 bases between. Germline CDR1 reads MNHEY; CDR2 reads SVGAGI. The CDR3 sequence is 11 residues long. The CDR3 is CATQGSTEAFF. CDR3 DNA: TGTGCCACGCAGGGGAGCACTGAAGCTTTCTTT.

This clone occurred once. The chain has TRBV6-5 and TRBJ2-3, with TRBD2 matching 11 bases. The CDR3 runs 12 residues. Losses at the gene ends were 6 bases for V and 11 bases for J; bases not matched to a gene: 4. Germline V lookup: CDR1 MNHEY, CDR2 SVGAGI. The CDR3: CASRISGGGQYF. DNA of the CDR3: TGTGCCAGCAGAATTAGCGGGGGGGGGCAGTATTTT.

To note about this clone: Germline and junction disagree at one end, which may indicate a read error. The V call is TRBV11-1, the J call TRBJ2-2, with 10 bases aligning to TRBD2. This CDR3 is 15 amino acids long. Looked up from germline, CDR1 is SGHAT and CDR2 is FQDESV (reference sequence). DNA of the CDR3: TGTGCCGGCAGGAGAGCTAGCGGGGGCACCGGGGAGCTGTTTTTT. Its translation: CAGRRASGGTGELFF.

Only one count was recorded for this clone. V is TRBV3-1 (or the pseudogene TRBV3-2) and J is TRBJ1-2, with unresolved D. V lost 4 bases and J lost 4, with 10 bases in between. Germline CDR1 reads LGHDT; CDR2 reads YNNKEL (reference sequence). The CDR3 length is 13 residues. As DNA, the CDR3 is TGTGCCAGCAGCCTCGGGATCCCCTATGGCTACACCTTC. Protein product: CASSLGIPYGYTF.

This clone was counted a single time. The chain links TRBV20-1 to TRBJ2-1; TRBD2 matches 12 bases. In germline, CDR1 is DFQATT, CDR2 SNEGSKA (reference sequence). CDR3 size: 14 residues. Trimming removed 3 bases from V and 7 bases from J; junction bases left unmatched: 4. In DNA, the CDR3 is TGCAGTGCTAGTCCTAGCGGGGGGGCAAATGAGCAGTTCTTC. Its translation is CSASPSGGANEQFF.

Only a few counts were recorded for this clone. J is TRBJ1-2 and V is TRBV20-1; D is ambiguous. V lost 6 bases and J 8 bases, leaving 13 bases between the germline ends. CDR3 length equals 11 residues. The V gene's germline CDR1 is DFQATT and CDR2 SNEGSKA (reference sequence). In DNA, the CDR3 is TGCAGTGCGGAGGATTTAGGGGGCTACACCTTC. Amino acids: CSAEDLGGYTF.

Concerning this clone: At the DNA level, this CDR3 is encoded by other sequences in the same sample as well. The rearrangement uses TRBV6-5 and TRBJ1-4; 7 bases map to TRBD1. Germline lookup yields CDR1 MNHEY and CDR2 SVGAGI. The CDR3 loop spans 15 amino acids. With V trimmed by 0 bases and J by 7 bases, 5 bases remained unmatched. The CDR3 protein is CASSYSGQGGEKLFF. Written as DNA, the CDR3 is TGTGCCAGCAGTTACTCGGGGCAGGGGGGTGAAAAACTGTTTTTT.

V and J are TRBV9 and TRBJ1-1, with D possibly TRBD1 on 5 matching bases. From germline, CDR1 is SGDLS and CDR2 YYNGEE. The germline V and J ends were trimmed by 5 bases and 6 bases, with 14 bases remaining between them. This CDR3 region has 13 residues. The CDR3 loop is CASSATVWAEAFF. Here the CDR3 DNA reads TGTGCCAGCAGTGCGACAGTCTGGGCTGAAGCTTTCTTT.

This clone appeared a single time. The chain employs TRBV6-5 and TRBJ1-2; no definite D call. There are 12 residues in the CDR3. V shed 7 bases and J shed 7 bases, with 13 bases lying between them. Per germline, CDR1 MNHEY and CDR2 SVGAGI. The CDR3 DNA reads as TGTGCCAGCACCTCATCGGGGTTTGGCTACACCTTC. Amino acids: CASTSSGFGYTF.

The chain has TRBV3-1 (or the pseudogene TRBV3-2) and TRBJ1-6; no firm D call. V was shortened by 3 bases and J by 7 bases, with 7 bases between the two germline ends. Germline V CDR1 and CDR2: LGHDT, YNNKEL (reference sequence). The CDR3 contains 13 residues. As DNA, the CDR3 is TGTGCCAGCAGCCAGGCAGGAAATTCACCCCTCCACTTT. Protein product: CASSQAGNSPLHF.

CDR3: CASSWTGRETQYF. CDR3 sequence (DNA): TGTGCCAGCAGCTGGACAGGCCGGGAGACCCAGTACTTC. The rearrangement uses TRBV9 and TRBJ2-5; 7 bases agree with TRBD1. CDR3 length equals 13 residues. Germline V gene data show CDR1 as SGDLS and CDR2 as YYNGEE. Trimming removed 4 bases from V and 5 bases from J; junction bases left unmatched: 5.

The rearrangement joins TRBV6-2 or TRBV6-3 to TRBJ2-7, with 9 bases aligning to TRBD1. Trimming removed 2 bases from V and 2 bases from J; junction bases left unmatched: 10. The CDR3 loop spans 17 amino acids. Germline V CDR1 and CDR2: MNHEY, SVGEGT. The CDR3: CASSYGWDRVTPYEQYF. In nucleotides, the CDR3 is TGTGCCAGCAGTTACGGATGGGACAGGGTTACCCCCTACGAGCAGTACTTC.

The chain links TRBV9 to TRBJ2-3, with 7 bases identical to TRBD2. Germline CDR1 is SGDLS and CDR2 is YYNGEE. This CDR3 region has 15 residues. With 4 bases clipped from V and 1 base from J, the junction kept 6 bases outside the gene matches. The CDR3 loop is CASSIGRSRTDTQYF. The CDR3 bases are TGTGCCAGCAGCATCGGGAGGTCGCGCACAGATACGCAGTATTTT.

The chain uses TRBV12-5 and TRBJ2-7; 11 bases align to TRBD1. J was trimmed by 2 bases and V by 2 bases; bases with no gene match: 2. Germline V lookup: CDR1 LGHNT, CDR2 FRNRAP. CDR3 length: 15 amino acids. The CDR3, as DNA: TGTGCTAGTGGTTTGCGGACAGGGGGCACCTACGAGCAGTACTTC. It encodes CASGLRTGGTYEQYF.

The chain has TRBV20-1 and TRBJ2-7, with D uncertain. This CDR3 has 11 residues. Germline CDR1 is DFQATT and CDR2 is SNEGSKA (reference sequence). Trimming took off 2 bases at V and 2 bases at J, with 4 bases between the two ends. CDR3 bases: TGCAGTGCTAGACTTACCTACGAGCAGTACTTC. It codes for CSARLTYEQYF.